A single sample is the source of the 29 T cell receptor beta chains below, sequenced in a study of human T cells and chemical hapten exposure. TCRdb re-called the RACE reads through MiXCR, storing one row per CDR3 protein. The sample lists roughly 60,000 distinct CDR3 sequences, approximately 6.7% occurring once. Time point specified: pre-sensitization, week 0. Treatment: therapeutic diphenylcyclopropenone sensitization with weekly scalp DPC. This specimen consisted of whole blood, obtained in connection with sensitization to the hapten diphenylcyclopropenone (DPC). The receptors here all came from a woman in her twenties or thirties with alopecia areata. Some clones in this sample may be carry-over from other donors' samples.

This clonotype has a handful of counts. The gene calls are TRBV11-2 and TRBJ2-1; D may match TRBD1 or TRBD2 (5 bases each). The CDR3 is made up of 16 amino acids. V was cut by 1 base and J by 6 bases, with 16 bases left in between. The V gene's germline CDR1 is SGHAT and CDR2 FQNNGV. The CDR3 coding sequence is TGTGCCAGCAGCTTAGGGGACCTTAGGTTAGGCAATGAGCAGTTCTTC. The encoded protein is CASSLGDLRLGNEQFF.

This clonotype came up many times. The J gene is TRBJ2-3, the V gene TRBV7-3; 7 bases fit TRBD1. With V trimmed by 4 bases and J by 0 bases, 4 bases remained unmatched. CDR3 length equals 15 residues. Germline V gene sequence: CDR1 SGHTA, CDR2 FQGTGA. The CDR3 spells CASSSDRASTDTQYF. In nucleotides, the CDR3 is TGTGCCAGCAGCTCCGACAGGGCTAGCACAGATACGCAGTATTTT. Filled out from reference TRBV7-3 and TRBJ2-3, the complete variable domain reads GAGVSQTPSNKVTEKGKYVELRCDPISGHTALYWYRQSLGQGPEFLIYFQGTGAADDSGLPNDRFFAVRPEGSVSTLKIQRTERGDSAVYLCASSSDRASTDTQYFGPGTRLTVL.

This clonotype was detected only a few times. The chain recombines TRBV6-5 with TRBJ2-7, with 16 bases lining up with TRBD2. Germline trimming cut 6 bases from V and 11 bases from J; bases unmatched to any gene: 4. The CDR3 consists of 13 residues. CDR1 is MNHEY and CDR2 is SVGAGI in the germline V gene. CDR3: CASRIGTSGGEYF. In DNA form, the CDR3 reads TGTGCCAGCAGGATTGGGACTAGCGGGGGGGAGTACTTC.

Ten or more counts support this clonotype. The chain employs TRBV20-1 and TRBJ2-7; 8 bases are shared with TRBD1. The ends lost 7 bases at V and 2 bases at J; junction bases unmatched: 10. CDR1 and CDR2 (germline): DFQATT, SNEGSKA (reference sequence). This CDR3 comprises 14 residues. CDR3 DNA: TGCAGTGTATTCTCCGGGACAGGAACCTACGAGCAGTACTTC. Protein: CSVFSGTGTYEQYF.

This clonotype has ten or more counts. The rearrangement links TRBV19 to TRBJ2-2; the D is unclear. V dropped 4 bases and J dropped 6 bases, with 9 bases sitting between them. CDR1 is LNHDA and CDR2 is SQIVND in the germline V gene (reference sequence). The CDR3 totals 13 residues. Written as DNA, the CDR3 is TGTGCCAGTAGTAGGGTCAGGCCCGGGGAGCTGTTTTTT. Translation: CASSRVRPGELFF.

This chain joins TRBV11-1 and TRBJ1-4, with D unclear. Trimming took off 1 base at V and 0 bases at J, with 6 bases between the two ends. The CDR3 is made up of 15 amino acids. In germline, CDR1 is SGHAT, CDR2 FQDESV (reference sequence). CDR3 protein: CASSLEPATNEKLFF. The DNA of the CDR3 is TGTGCCAGCAGCTTAGAACCTGCAACTAATGAAAAACTGTTTTTT.

This clonotype has ten or more counts. The chain joins TRBV7-8 to TRBJ2-1; 7 bases are a match to TRBD1. V dropped 1 base and J dropped 8; count of bases not matched to a gene: 8. Germline V gene sequence: CDR1 SGHVS, CDR2 FQNEAQ. The CDR3 totals 15 residues. CDR3 amino acids: CASSLEGARDDEQFF. As DNA, the CDR3 is TGTGCCAGCAGCTTAGAGGGGGCCAGGGACGATGAGCAGTTCTTC.

This clonotype appeared many times. The gene calls are TRBV18 and TRBJ2-5; D might be TRBD1 (5 bases). The V gene's germline CDR1 is KGHSH and CDR2 LQKENI. This CDR3 has 14 residues. V lost 6 bases and J 3 bases, leaving 14 bases between the germline ends. The DNA for the CDR3 is TGTGCCAGCTCCCCATATGCCAGGGAAGAGACCCAGTACTTC. Translated: CASSPYAREETQYF.

This clonotype was seen repeatedly, ten times or more. V is TRBV7-2 and J is TRBJ1-1, with a possible D match to TRBD1 (5 bases). The germline V gene has CDR1 SGHTA and CDR2 FQGNSA. V dropped 6 bases and J dropped 4 bases, with 18 bases sitting between them. The CDR3 length is 15 residues. The CDR3 DNA reads TGTGCCAGCAGACAGGCGGCAGGGACGTCCACTGAAGCTTTCTTT. Its translation is CASRQAAGTSTEAFF.

This clonotype showed up many times. The V call is TRBV20-1, the J call TRBJ1-4; weak D call: TRBD1 (5 bases). Trimming cost V 2 bases and J 7 bases, with 11 bases left between them. This CDR3 comprises 13 residues. The germline V gene has CDR1 DFQATT and CDR2 SNEGSKA (reference sequence). CDR3 region: CSARSQGGEKLFF. As DNA, the CDR3 is TGCAGTGCTAGATCCCAGGGAGGTGAAAAACTGTTTTTT.

This clonotype was observed at least ten times. V usage is TRBV12-3 or TRBV12-4 and J usage is TRBJ1-3; D is uncertain. The CDR3 extends over 17 amino acids. V was pared by 3 bases and J by 1 base, with 16 bases between. CDR3 region: CASSFVGAVPSGNTIYF. Written as DNA, the CDR3 is TGTGCCAGCAGTTTCGTGGGAGCAGTCCCGTCTGGAAACACCATATATTTT.

The rearrangement joins TRBV29-1 to TRBJ2-7; D is unresolved. V gave up 3 bases and J gave up 3 bases, with 9 bases separating them. The germline CDR1 and CDR2 sequences are SQVTM and ANQGSEA. This CDR3 region has 12 residues. CDR3 loop: CSVDLGNYEQYF. CDR3 coding DNA: TGCAGCGTTGATTTAGGGAACTACGAGCAGTACTTC.

This clonotype showed up many times. The V call is TRBV19, the J call TRBJ1-1; TRBD1 is a possible D gene (5 bases). With 4 bases removed from V and 8 bases from J, the gap between germline ends came to 11 bases. CDR1 LNHDA and CDR2 SQIVND come from the germline V gene (reference sequence). The CDR3 loop spans 12 amino acids. CDR3 amino acids: CASSTWGTEAFF. DNA of the CDR3: TGTGCCAGTAGTACATGGGGCACCGAAGCTTTCTTT.

The genes are TRBV11-2 and TRBJ2-1; TRBD1 matches 10 bases. V trimming: 5 bases; J trimming: 7 bases; junction bases outside the gene matches: 11. There are 16 residues in the CDR3. Looked up from germline, CDR1 is SGHAT and CDR2 is FQNNGV. The CDR3 is CASSAPGQGSLNEQFF. The CDR3 DNA reads as TGTGCCAGCAGCGCCCCGGGACAGGGGAGTTTGAATGAGCAGTTCTTC. The full variable domain, in which reference TRBV11-2 and TRBJ2-1 provide the parts outside the CDR3, is EAGVAQSPRYKIIEKRQSVAFWCNPISGHATLYWYQQILGQGPKLLIQFQNNGVVDDSQLPKDRFSAERLKGVDSTLKIQPAKLEDSAVYLCASSAPGQGSLNEQFFGPGTRLTVL.

This clonotype was seen at least ten times. This chain joins TRBV21-1 and TRBJ2-5; the table's D call, TRBD2, was not checked against the DNA. TRBV21-1 is flagged as a pseudogene. CDR3 length: 16 residues. The CDR3 DNA reads as TGTGCCAGCAGCAAATATCCTCAGGGAGGAGAAGAGACCCAGTACTTC. Translating it yields CASSKYPQGGEETQYF.

At least ten counts were recorded for this clonotype. CDR3 loop: CASSQMGQAGNQPQHF. CDR3 in DNA: TGTGCCAGCAGCCAGATGGGACAGGCGGGCAATCAGCCCCAGCATTTT. V is TRBV7-8 and J is TRBJ1-5; 8 bases match TRBD1. Germline V gives CDR1 SGHVS, CDR2 FQNEAQ. After removal of 5 bases from V and 2 bases from J, the junction contained 8 bases not matched to a gene. CDR3 size: 16 residues. Together with reference TRBV7-8 and TRBJ1-5, the CDR3 gives the full variable domain: GAGVSQSPRYKVAKRGQDVALRCDPISGHVSLFWYQQALGQGPEFLTYFQNEAQLDKSGLPSDRFFAERPEGSVSTLKIQRTQQEDSAVYLCASSQMGQAGNQPQHFGDGTRLSIL.

This clonotype has at least ten counts. J is TRBJ2-6 and V is TRBV7-3; maybe TRBD1 (6 bases). CDR3 length equals 17 residues. Per the germline V gene, CDR1 is SGHTA and CDR2 is FQGTGA. V shed 5 bases and J shed 2 bases, with 16 bases lying between them. The CDR3 region has the DNA TGTGCCAGCAGCCCCCCGACAGGTGGGGCTGGGGCCAACGTCCTGACTTTC. Its translation: CASSPPTGGAGANVLTF.

This clonotype has a count of ten or more. DNA for the CDR3: TGTGCCAGCAGCTTAACCTCGCCCGCGAGGGGCACCGGGGAGCTGTTTTTT. It specifies CASSLTSPARGTGELFF. The chain links TRBV7-9 to TRBJ2-2; D is tentatively TRBD1 or TRBD2 (5 bases each). There are 17 residues in the CDR3. V lost 2 bases, J lost 4 bases, and 17 bases lay in between. Per the germline V gene, CDR1 is SEHNR and CDR2 is FQNEAQ (reference sequence).

This clonotype occurred many times. The rearrangement links TRBV29-1 to TRBJ1-1, with 7 bases lining up with TRBD1. Germline V lookup: CDR1 SQVTM, CDR2 ANQGSEA. The CDR3 totals 14 residues. With V trimmed by 6 bases and J by 4 bases, 11 bases remained unmatched. CDR3 DNA sequence: TGCAGCGTCTCCGCCGGGACAGACCTCACTGAAGCTTTCTTT. Its protein is CSVSAGTDLTEAFF.

The chain couples TRBV2 to TRBJ1-5, with TRBD1 matching over 8 bases. Germline-derived CDR1 and CDR2 are SNHLY and FYNNEI. The V gene end was trimmed by 3 bases and the J gene end by 7 bases; junction bases not matched to a gene: 8. The CDR3 has 15 residues. CDR3 amino acids: CASSDMTGEEQPQHF. CDR3 in DNA: TGTGCCAGCAGTGACATGACAGGGGAGGAACAGCCCCAGCATTTT.

Concerning this clonotype: A much larger clonotype is one base distant, so this may be a read error. The chain carries TRBV29-1 and TRBJ1-2; D gene uncertain. Trimming stripped 6 bases from V and 6 bases from J, with 5 bases between. Germline V gene data show CDR1 as SQVTM and CDR2 as ANQGSEA. CDR3 length equals 9 residues. CDR3 sequence: CSVVDGYTF. CDR3 bases: TGCAGCGTGGTGGATGGCTACACCTTC.

Of note for this clonotype: This may be a read error: a much more frequent sequence differs by one nucleotide. The rearrangement uses TRBV3-1 and TRBJ2-5, with D hard to call. Germline loops: CDR1 LGHDT, CDR2 YNNKEL (reference sequence). The CDR3 consists of 13 residues. V was cut by 1 base and J by 3 bases, with 6 bases left in between. CDR3 sequence (DNA): TGTGCCAGCAGCCAAGGCCGAGAAGAGACCCAGTACTTC. It specifies CASSQGREETQYF.

This clonotype occurred many times. The chain couples TRBV6-6 to TRBJ2-3, with D tentatively TRBD1 or TRBD2 (5 bases each). The CDR3 has 21 amino acids. Germline loops: CDR1 MNHNY, CDR2 SVGAGI (reference sequence). V lost 2 bases to trimming and J lost 3 bases, with 30 bases between them. The DNA for the CDR3 is TGTGCCAGCAGTTACCCCAACCCCGGACCCGCGCAGGGACGAGAGACAGATACGCAGTATTTT. Translated: CASSYPNPGPAQGRETDTQYF.

As for this clonotype: One base away lies a much larger clone, so this may be a sequencing read error. The genes are TRBV5-1 and TRBJ1-1; 7 bases align to TRBD1. Per the germline V gene, CDR1 is SGHRS and CDR2 is YFSETQ. The CDR3 length is 14 residues. Here the CDR3 DNA reads TGCGCCAGAAGCTTTACAGGGGCGGACACTGAAGCTTTCTTT. As protein: CARSFTGADTEAFF.

This clonotype was seen ten or more times. The chain carries TRBV27 and TRBJ2-7; 12 positions match TRBD2. The CDR3 loop spans 15 amino acids. Germline CDR1 is MNHEY and CDR2 is SMNVEV (reference sequence). V was clipped by 5 bases and J by 9 bases; unmatched bases: 11. CDR3 sequence reads: CASSPPRTSGVGQYF. The CDR3 coding sequence is TGTGCCAGCAGTCCTCCCCGGACTAGCGGGGTTGGGCAGTACTTC.

This clonotype was found many times. The chain links TRBV23-1 to TRBJ1-1; TRBD1 agrees at 8 bases. TRBV23-1 belongs to the ORF category, with a function that is uncertain. The ends lost 0 bases at V and 3 bases at J; junction bases unmatched: 18. The CDR3 covers 20 residues. For the CDR3, the DNA is TGCGCCAGCAGTCAATCTATGGGCATGGGGCCAGGGGGCTTTCACACTGAAGCTTTCTTT. It specifies CASSQSMGMGPGGFHTEAFF.

Many counts were recorded for this clonotype. This chain joins TRBV14 and TRBJ2-1; D remains unclear. CDR1 SGHDN and CDR2 FVKESK come from the germline V gene. V gave up 1 base and J gave up 0 bases, with 13 bases separating them. This CDR3 has 17 residues. CDR3 in amino acids: CASSQVPSTSSYNEQFF. The CDR3 coding sequence is TGTGCCAGCAGCCAAGTTCCGTCTACGAGCTCCTACAATGAGCAGTTCTTC.

This clonotype was found many times. This chain connects TRBV20-1 to TRBJ2-3; possibly TRBD2 for D (5 bases). CDR3 length: 13 residues. Germline V gene data show CDR1 as DFQATT and CDR2 as SNEGSKA (reference sequence). CDR3 in DNA: TGCAGCGCGCGGGCACAGTTAACAGATACGCAGTATTTT. Translated: CSARAQLTDTQYF.

This clonotype has a count of ten or more. The chain carries TRBV30 and TRBJ2-2, with D possibly matching TRBD1 (5 bases). Germline CDR1 is GTSNPN and CDR2 is SVGIG (reference sequence). Trimming pared 1 base from V and 1 base from J, leaving 7 bases between. The CDR3 runs 14 residues. The CDR3, as DNA: TGTGCCTGGAGTGGTCAGGGGAACACCGGGGAGCTGTTTTTT. It encodes CAWSGQGNTGELFF.